These T cell receptor beta chains were read from a single sample in a study of identifying expanded T cells in peripheral blood. The protocol was immunoSEQ multiplex PCR, while the TCRdb copy is restricted to in-frame clones and leaves out a portion. In the table there are some 93,000 clones, about 88% of which are singletons. What was sequenced was blood. Receptors were obtained from a person aged 18-70 years in good health. CDR3s include the opening cysteine and the closing phenylalanine or tryptophan. The D gene is left open where the match is weak. Only part of the rows carry a size: once, few, many, or a class if the clone is expanded.

V gene	clone size	J gene	D gene	CDR3 protein	CDR3 DNA
TRBV18	NA	TRBJ2-7	TRBD1	CASSPGQGSYEQYF	TGTGCCAGCTCACCGGGACAGGGTTCCTACGAGCAGTACTTC
TRBV6-4	NA	TRBJ2-3	NA	CASSKTGDLTDTQYF	TGTGCCAGCAGTAAGACAGGTGACCTCACAGATACGCAGTATTTT
TRBV11-2	NA	TRBJ2-2	TRBD1	CASSLVTTGGGELFF	TGTGCCAGCAGCTTAGTTACGACAGGGGGCGGGGAGCTGTTTTTT
TRBV19	NA	TRBJ2-1	NA	CASSTTGRRKYNEQFF	TGTGCCAGTAGTACCACGGGGCGTAGGAAGTACAATGAGCAGTTCTTC
TRBV10-2	once	TRBJ1-1	NA	CASRSMTYTEAFF	TGCGCCAGCAGGAGTATGACCTACACTGAAGCTTTCTTT
TRBV2	few	TRBJ2-2	NA	CASSGTIMELFF	TGTGCCAGCAGTGGGACTATTATGGAGCTGTTTTTT
TRBV7-2	NA	TRBJ1-1	TRBD1	CASSQFTGAHTEAFF	TGTGCCAGCAGCCAGTTTACAGGGGCGCACACTGAAGCTTTCTTT
TRBV27	NA	TRBJ1-5	NA	CASSLPGVGQPQHF	TGTGCCAGCAGTTTGCCAGGGGTGGGTCAGCCCCAGCATTTT
TRBV15	NA	TRBJ2-1	TRBD2	CATSRDIPGGSYNEQFF	TGTGCCACCAGCAGAGATATCCCGGGAGGCTCCTACAATGAGCAGTTCTTC
TRBV29-1	NA	TRBJ2-2	NA	CSVEWQENTGELFF	TGCAGCGTTGAATGGCAGGAGAACACCGGGGAGCTGTTTTTT
TRBV10-1	NA	TRBJ2-1	TRBD1	CASSRDRLGEQFF	TGCGCCAGCTCTAGGGACAGGCTGGGAGAGCAGTTCTTC
TRBV28	NA	TRBJ2-3	TRBD2	CASPPLAGVSPDTQYF	TGTGCCAGCCCGCCCCTAGCGGGAGTCTCCCCAGATACGCAGTATTTT
TRBV6-6	NA	TRBJ2-7	TRBD1	CASSYRDSPYEQYF	TGTGCCAGCAGTTACCGGGACAGTCCCTACGAGCAGTACTTC
TRBV19	NA	TRBJ2-6	NA	CASSFGANVLTF	TGTGCCAGTAGCTTTGGGGCCAACGTCCTGACTTTC
TRBV6-4	few	TRBJ2-1	TRBD2	CASSVSGGGRHEQFF	TGTGCCAGCAGTGTATCCGGCGGGGGGCGACATGAGCAGTTCTTC
TRBV10-3	NA	TRBJ2-3	NA	CAISLKAGSTDTQYF	TGTGCCATCAGTCTCAAGGCGGGGAGCACAGATACGCAGTATTTT
TRBV7-9	NA	TRBJ2-7	NA	CASSLVSGQSYEQYF	TGTGCCAGCAGCTTAGTTTCCGGACAGAGCTACGAGCAGTACTTC
TRBV29-1	NA	TRBJ1-3	NA	CSAQPGDAGNTIYF	TGCAGCGCCCAGCCGGGGGACGCTGGAAACACCATATATTTT
TRBV28	NA	TRBJ1-4	NA	CASSLRTEKLFF	TGTGCCAGCAGTTTGAGGACCGAAAAACTGTTTTTT
TRBV28	NA	TRBJ1-6	NA	CASFPGSRGNSPLHF	TGTGCCAGTTTTCCGGGGTCGCGGGGGAATTCACCCCTCCACTTT
TRBV5-4	NA	TRBJ2-3	TRBD2	CASSLAAGGSTQYF	TGTGCCAGCAGCTTGGCAGCGGGGGGGAGTACGCAGTATTTT
TRBV28	NA	TRBJ1-1	NA	CASSLPGFTEAFF	TGTGCCAGCAGTTTACCAGGCTTTACTGAAGCTTTCTTT
TRBV29-1	NA	TRBJ2-5	NA	CSVEYIGETQYF	TGCAGCGTGGAGTATATAGGGGAGACCCAGTACTTC
TRBV11-3	NA	TRBJ2-5	NA	CASSLSSVRGETQYF	TGTGCCAGCAGCCTTAGTAGCGTACGGGGCGAGACCCAGTACTTC
TRBV28	NA	TRBJ1-5	NA	CATSSGTSPQHF	TGTGCCACCTCTTCGGGCACCAGTCCCCAGCATTTT
TRBV15	NA	TRBJ2-7	NA	CATSSGPGRAPYEQYF	TGTGCCACCAGCAGCGGTCCGGGACGGGCACCATACGAGCAGTACTTC
TRBV28	NA	TRBJ1-1	TRBD1	CASSLPDRPWFF	TGTGCCAGCAGCCTTCCGGACAGGCCCTGGTTCTTT
TRBV5-6	NA	TRBJ1-1	TRBD1	CASSRDREAFF	TGTGCCAGCAGCCGGGACAGGGAAGCTTTCTTT
TRBV6-1	NA	TRBJ2-7	TRBD1	CASSAFAGTGGHEQYF	TGTGCCAGCAGTGCCTTCGCCGGGACAGGGGGACACGAGCAGTACTTC
TRBV6-1	NA	TRBJ2-3	NA	CASSELVSDTDTQYF	TGTGCCAGCAGTGAACTGGTTAGCGACACAGATACGCAGTATTTT
TRBV1	NA	TRBJ2-1	NA	CTRRRDRGYNEQFF	TGCACCAGGCGACGGGACAGGGGTTACAATGAGCAGTTCTTC
TRBV7-3	NA	TRBJ2-2	NA	CASSSGQNTGELFF	TGTGCCAGCAGTTCGGGGCAGAACACCGGGGAGCTGTTTTTT
TRBV7-2	NA	TRBJ2-4	TRBD1	CASSPQSTGLGIQYF	TGTGCCAGCAGCCCACAATCGACAGGGCTGGGCATTCAGTACTTC
TRBV7-2	NA	TRBJ2-3	NA	CASSTSTDTQYF	TGTGCCAGCAGCACGAGCACAGATACGCAGTATTTT
TRBV4-1	NA	TRBJ1-2	TRBD1	CASRSISGGPPPGAPANYGYTF	TGCGCCAGCCGTTCTATTTCAGGGGGTCCACCTCCCGGGGCCCCAGCTAACTATGGCTACACCTTC
TRBV7-3	NA	TRBJ2-5	NA	CASRQEGETQYF	TGTGCCAGCAGACAGGAAGGGGAGACCCAGTACTTC
TRBV13	NA	TRBJ2-3	TRBD2	CASSSGTSGTGDTQYF	TGTGCCAGCAGCTCGGGGACTAGCGGGACCGGAGATACGCAGTATTTT
TRBV9	NA	TRBJ1-1	NA	CASSSEIGGGTEAFF	TGTGCCAGCAGCTCCGAGATCGGTGGGGGCACTGAAGCTTTCTTT
TRBV7-3	few	TRBJ1-4	TRBD1	CASSPQGVATNEKLFF	TGTGCCAGCAGCCCGCAGGGGGTTGCAACTAATGAAAAACTGTTTTTT
TRBV6-4	NA	TRBJ2-6	NA	CASSDSGGLGGANVLTF	TGTGCCAGCAGTGACTCGGGCGGCCTGGGTGGGGCCAACGTCCTGACTTTC
TRBV29-1	NA	TRBJ2-7	NA	CSVEDLASYEQYF	TGCAGCGTTGAAGATCTGGCCTCCTACGAGCAGTACTTC
TRBV4-1	NA	TRBJ1-5	TRBD1	CASSQGRQGVWPQHF	TGCGCCAGCAGCCAAGGGAGACAGGGGGTTTGGCCCCAGCATTTT
TRBV28	NA	TRBJ2-1	NA	CASSSPYEQFF	TGTGCCAGCAGTTCTCCCTATGAGCAGTTCTTC
TRBV4-1	NA	TRBJ2-7	NA	CASSQDFREQYF	TGCGCCAGCAGCCAAGATTTCCGCGAGCAGTACTTC